This T cell receptor (beta chain) came from a study of identical twins. To note about this clonotype: Its specificity is unknown.

Study-wide results and caveats: Invariant T cells like MAIT and iNKT could partly confound the zero-insertion analyses. Out-of-frame TCR alpha sharing in monozygotic twins exceeded recombination model predictions. Within beta out-of-frame sequences, the excess sharing observed between twins was weaker.

A universal primer site came from template switching; cDNA carried unique molecular identifiers. TCRdb itself ran the 5' RACE reads through MiXCR, one entry per CDR3 protein. The sample has a few hundred thousand distinct CDR3 sequences, nearly 10% seen once; the top ten hold more than 2.5%. Germline values: CDR1 ENHRY, CDR2 SYGVKD. Trimming cost V 5 bases and J 4 bases; bases outside gene matches: 22. The CDR3 sequence is 20 residues long. These data were also reused for a study on yellow fever vaccine responses in identical twins.

J is TRBJ1-2 and V is TRBV10-3, with 10 bases identical to TRBD1. This TCR was sampled from a woman between 18 and 30 years old in good health. The sequencing sample was made of PBMCs. The CDR3 reads CAISIKITGTGDELGYGYTF. The CDR3 DNA reads TGTGCCATCAGTATCAAAATCACCGGGACAGGGGATGAGTTGGGCTATGGCTACACCTTC.